The T cell receptor beta chain described here comes from a study of T cells after yellow fever vaccination. The CDR3 totals 13 residues. Germline assignment: CDR1 SEHNR and CDR2 FQNEAQ (reference sequence). Trimming removed 5 bases at V and 1 base at J, with 8 bases between. This clonotype was detected ten times or more. MiXCR, applied by TCRdb to the 5' RACE reads, yields one record per CDR3 protein. The sample consists of 230,000 or so distinct CDR3 sequences, roughly 3.7% of them appearing once. The starting material was PBMCs, obtained 15 days after the yellow fever booster vaccination. This rearrangement joins TRBV7-9 to TRBJ1-1; possible D gene TRBD1, 5 bases. This receptor was identified in a man between 18 and 35 years old who received the YFV17D yellow fever vaccine. The CDR3 loop is CASSPGPNTEAFF. The CDR3 region has the DNA TGTGCCAGCAGCCCGGGACCGAACACTGAAGCTTTCTTT.